The 28 T cell receptor beta chains listed next were all sequenced from one sample in a study of T cells in Graves' hyperthyroidism and ophthalmopathy. TCR beta CDR3 region amplification was performed from RNA transcripts. The TCR CDR3 first-round RT-PCR relied on the HTBI primer set. MiXCR, applied by TCRdb to the multiplex PCR reads, yields one record per CDR3 protein. The sample has 350,000 to 450,000 distinct CDR3 sequences; about 15% are singletons. Sample: blood. The receptors originated from a woman in her 30s with Graves' hyperthyroidism that later progressed to Graves' ophthalmopathy.

This clonotype was counted between two and nine times. The chain links TRBV20-1 to TRBJ1-5, with D possibly being TRBD1 (6 bases). The V end lost 0 bases, the J end lost 0 bases, and 12 bases lay between the germline ends. The CDR3 is 16 amino acids. The germline V gene has CDR1 DFQATT and CDR2 SNEGSKA (reference sequence). This CDR3 reads CSARDRGLYSNQPQHF. The CDR3, as DNA: TGCAGTGCTAGAGATCGGGGGCTCTATAGCAATCAGCCCCAGCATTTT.

This clonotype was observed many times. This sequence joins TRBV24-1 and TRBJ2-2, with 7 bases aligning to TRBD1. The V and J ends lost 1 base and 1 base, in that order; junction bases with no gene match: 2. The CDR3 has 16 residues. Germline values: CDR1 KGHDR, CDR2 SFDVKD. The CDR3 DNA follows: TGTGCCACCAGTGATTTTCGGACAGGGAACACCGGGGAGCTGTTTTTT. It codes for CATSDFRTGNTGELFF.

This rearrangement joins TRBV12-3 or TRBV12-4 to TRBJ2-1; D might be TRBD2 (6 bases). The CDR3 length is 13 residues. Trimming took 6 bases from V and 6 from J, leaving 12 bases between them. The CDR3 protein is CASSRRAGNEQFF. CDR3 nucleotide sequence: TGTGCCAGCAGCCGGAGGGCCGGCAATGAGCAGTTCTTC.

This clonotype has at least ten counts. The CDR3 nucleotides read TGTGCCAGCAGCCTCGGGGGTAGCGGGAGTTCCCCCTACGAGCAGTACTTC. It codes for CASSLGGSGSSPYEQYF. The chain recombines TRBV11-2 with TRBJ2-7; 9 positions match TRBD2. CDR3 length equals 17 residues. The germline V gene encodes CDR1 SGHAT and CDR2 FQNNGV. Trimming took 5 bases from V and 2 from J; bases not matched to a gene: 13.

V gene TRBV6-1 combines with J gene TRBJ2-7; a weak D match, TRBD2 (5 bases). The V gene's germline CDR1 is MNHNS and CDR2 SASEGT. This CDR3 has 14 residues. Trimming pared 7 bases from V and 0 bases from J, leaving 13 bases between. The CDR3 bases are TGTGCCAGCATCAGTAGCGAGAGCTCCTACGAGCAGTACTTC. It is translated as CASISSESSYEQYF.

The table lists this clonotype with many counts. The CDR3 bases are TGTGCCAGCAGTGATGAGGTGTGGGAGACCCAGTACTTC. Protein sequence: CASSDEVWETQYF. This sequence joins TRBV2 and TRBJ2-5; no clear D gene. Trimming took 3 bases from V and 5 from J, leaving 10 bases between them. This CDR3 spans 13 amino acids. Germline V lookup: CDR1 SNHLY, CDR2 FYNNEI.

This clonotype was counted at least ten times. The chain joins TRBV10-3 to TRBJ2-1; 14 bases match TRBD2. Germline values: CDR1 ENHRY, CDR2 SYGVKD. This CDR3 comprises 14 residues. J gave up 9 bases and V 6 bases, and 4 bases lay outside the gene matches. The CDR3 spells CAIRTSGRDGEQFF. CDR3 bases: TGTGCCATCAGGACTAGCGGGAGGGACGGTGAGCAGTTCTTC.

This clonotype has ten or more counts. The chain employs TRBV10-2 and TRBJ2-2; the match to TRBD2 covers 8 bases. Trimming cost V 5 bases and J 6 bases; bases outside gene matches: 5. CDR1 and CDR2 (germline): WSHSY, SAAADI. The CDR3 is 14 residues long. As DNA, the CDR3 is TGCGCCAGCAGTCTTTCGGGAGGGGCCGGGGAGCTGTTTTTT. This gives the protein CASSLSGGAGELFF.

At least ten counts were recorded for this clonotype. The chain links TRBV28 to TRBJ2-7; 10 bases are a match to TRBD2. CDR3 length equals 15 residues. The V gene's germline CDR1 is MDHEN and CDR2 SYDVKM. Trimming removed 4 bases from V and 2 bases from J; junction bases left unmatched: 5. The CDR3 DNA reads as TGTGCCAGCAGTTCGGTGGGACTAGCGACCTACGAGCAGTACTTC. It encodes CASSSVGLATYEQYF.

This clonotype has a count of ten or more. The genes are TRBV7-8 and TRBJ1-1; unclear D gene. The CDR3 covers 13 residues. Germline-derived CDR1 and CDR2 are SGHVS and FQNEAQ. V lost 5 bases to trimming and J lost 4 bases, with 11 bases between them. Here the CDR3 reads CASSTEEGTEAFF. Here the CDR3 DNA reads TGTGCCAGCAGCACGGAGGAGGGCACTGAAGCTTTCTTT.

This clonotype was seen repeatedly, ten times or more. The chain joins TRBV27 to TRBJ1-2; TRBD1 might be the D (5 bases). V shed 8 bases and J shed 0 bases, with 16 bases lying between them. Germline V gene sequence: CDR1 MNHEY, CDR2 SMNVEV (reference sequence). The length of the CDR3 is 15 residues. This CDR3 is CASGTRGLSNYGYTF. The CDR3, as DNA: TGTGCCAGCGGAACACGGGGGTTGTCTAACTATGGCTACACCTTC.

The chain couples TRBV11-2 to TRBJ2-1, with D hard to call. CDR1 SGHAT and CDR2 FQNNGV come from the germline V gene. The length of the CDR3 is 14 residues. Trimming took off 1 base at V and 5 bases at J, with 9 bases between the two ends. CDR3 nucleotide sequence: TGTGCCAGCAGCTTAGGCGGAACAAACAATGAGCAGTTCTTC. Protein: CASSLGGTNNEQFF.

This clonotype was seen repeatedly, ten times or more. This chain connects TRBV29-1 to TRBJ2-5; possible D gene TRBD2, 7 bases. The germline gives CDR1 SQVTM, CDR2 ANQGSEA. Trimming shortened V by 3 bases and J by 5 bases, and 13 bases separated the two germline ends. The CDR3 spans 13 residues. The CDR3 spells CSVDRGALETQYF. The CDR3 DNA reads as TGCAGCGTTGATCGGGGGGCCTTGGAGACCCAGTACTTC.

The chain recombines TRBV10-2 with TRBJ2-3; maybe TRBD2 (5 bases). With 10 bases removed from V and 3 bases from J, the gap between germline ends came to 14 bases. The CDR3 has 13 amino acids. Germline V gene lookup returns CDR1 WSHSY and CDR2 SAAADI. This CDR3 reads CATKRRGTDTQYF. The CDR3 DNA follows: TGCGCCACCAAAAGGCGAGGGACAGATACGCAGTATTTT.

This clonotype has ten or more counts. V usage is TRBV2 and J usage is TRBJ2-7, with TRBD1 matching over 7 bases. The CDR3 has 13 residues. Trimming cost V 9 bases and J 2 bases; bases outside gene matches: 7. CDR1 and CDR2 (germline): SNHLY, FYNNEI. This chain's CDR3 is CARRDRSTYEQYF. The DNA of the CDR3 is TGTGCCAGAAGGGACAGATCTACCTACGAGCAGTACTTC.

The gene calls are TRBV3-1 and TRBJ1-5; a weak D match, TRBD1 (6 bases). The CDR3 spans 17 residues. V lost 5 bases, J lost 4 bases, and 21 bases lay in between. In germline, CDR1 is LGHDT, CDR2 YNNKEL (reference sequence). CDR3: CASSGDRNRVGNQPQHF. DNA for the CDR3: TGTGCCAGCAGCGGAGACAGGAACAGGGTAGGGAATCAGCCCCAGCATTTT.

There are a few counts of this clonotype. The chain has TRBV27 and TRBJ1-5, with a tentative D call TRBD1 (5 bases). Trimming left V 2 bases short and J 5 bases short, with 10 bases between. This CDR3 comprises 14 residues. Looked up from germline, CDR1 is MNHEY and CDR2 is SMNVEV (reference sequence). The DNA of the CDR3 is TGTGCCAGCAGTTTAGGGGGGGGTCATCAGCCCCAGCATTTT. Amino acids: CASSLGGGHQPQHF.

In this sample, this clonotype turned up many times. This chain uses TRBV2 with TRBJ2-7; D might be TRBD2 (5 bases). V lost 4 bases and J lost 7, with 14 bases in between. This CDR3 has 13 residues. The germline CDR1 and CDR2 sequences are SNHLY and FYNNEI. The CDR3 nucleotides read TGTGCCAGCAGTGCCGGCAGTAGCGTAGAGCAGTACTTC. Its protein is CASSAGSSVEQYF.

This clonotype was counted many times. This sequence joins TRBV30 and TRBJ1-4; D might be TRBD1 (5 bases). The V end lost 2 bases, the J end lost 2 bases, and 15 bases lay between the germline ends. The CDR3 loop spans 16 amino acids. The germline CDR1 and CDR2 sequences are GTSNPN and SVGIG (reference sequence). The CDR3 sequence: CAWSHLVGATNEKLFF. CDR3 DNA sequence: TGTGCCTGGAGTCATCTGGTAGGGGCCACTAATGAAAAACTGTTTTTT.

The gene calls are TRBV5-1 and TRBJ2-2; 7 bases map to TRBD1. CDR3 length: 16 amino acids. V was pared by 7 bases and J by 7 bases, with 16 bases of the junction left unmatched. Looked up from germline, CDR1 is SGHRS and CDR2 is YFSETQ. CDR3 in amino acids: CASGSDSDRFVGELFF. The CDR3 DNA is TGCGCCAGCGGCTCAGATTCGGACAGGTTCGTCGGGGAGCTGTTTTTT. The complete variable domain, with remaining parts taken from reference TRBV5-1 and TRBJ2-2, reads KAGVTQTPRYLIKTRGQQVTLSCSPISGHRSVSWYQQTPGQGLQFLFEYFSETQRNKGNFPGRFSGRQFSNSRSEMNVSTLELGDSALYLCASGSDSDRFVGELFFGEGSRLTVL.

The J gene is TRBJ1-1, the V gene TRBV6-5; D ambiguous. The CDR3 is made up of 13 amino acids. Germline V CDR1 and CDR2: MNHEY, SVGAGI. Trimming pared 0 bases from V and 3 bases from J, leaving 5 bases between. CDR3 sequence (DNA): TGTGCCAGCAGTTACTCGGCTTACACTGAAGCTTTCTTT. Translating it yields CASSYSAYTEAFF.

This clonotype was seen ten or more times. The CDR3, as DNA: TGTGCCAGCAGCTTAGCTGCCACCGGATACGGGACCCAGTACTTC. This gives the protein CASSLAATGYGTQYF. V gene TRBV7-7 combines with J gene TRBJ2-5; D ambiguous. The CDR3 consists of 15 residues. The V gene lost 0 bases and the J gene lost 7 bases, with 15 bases spanning the gap. CDR1 is SSHAT, CDR2 FNYEAQ, per germline (reference sequence).

This clonotype showed up just a few times. The chain uses TRBV10-3 and TRBJ1-2; TRBD1 agrees at 9 bases. Trimming at V came to 7 bases and at J to 6 bases, leaving 9 bases not matched to a gene. CDR1 ENHRY and CDR2 SYGVKD come from the germline V gene. This CDR3 has 14 residues. Written as DNA, the CDR3 is TGTGCCATCAATCCGGGACAGGGAGAACATGGCTACACCTTC. It translates to CAINPGQGEHGYTF.

The chain combines TRBV28 with TRBJ2-5; D call uncertain. The CDR3 covers 12 residues. The germline CDR1 and CDR2 sequences are MDHEN and SYDVKM. Trimming pared 5 bases from V and 0 bases from J, leaving 4 bases between. Written as DNA, the CDR3 is TGTGCCAGCAGTATAGACCAAGAGACCCAGTACTTC. Amino acid sequence: CASSIDQETQYF.

This clonotype was observed many times. The chain couples TRBV19 to TRBJ1-5; no firm D call. V was shortened by 3 bases and J by 0 bases, with 9 bases between the two germline ends. Germline CDR1 and CDR2: LNHDA and SQIVND (reference sequence). The CDR3 runs to 15 residues. The DNA of the CDR3 is TGTGCCAGTAGTATGCCAGCTATTAGCAATCAGCCCCAGCATTTT. This encodes CASSMPAISNQPQHF. The whole variable domain, filled in from reference TRBV19 and TRBJ1-5, reads DGGITQSPKYLFRKEGQNVTLSCEQNLNHDAMYWYRQDPGQGLRLIYYSQIVNDFQKGDIAEGYSVSREKKESFPLTVTSAQKNPTAFYLCASSMPAISNQPQHFGDGTRLSIL.

This clonotype showed up just a few times. The chain has TRBV15 and TRBJ2-2, with 9 bases aligning to TRBD2. The CDR3 runs 21 residues. CDR1 LNHNV and CDR2 YYDKDF come from the germline V gene (reference sequence). After removal of 0 bases from V and 2 bases from J, the junction contained 16 bases not matched to a gene. The CDR3 nucleotides read TGTGCCACCAGCAGAGATTCGGCTAGCGGGGCCTTTTTTTTTAACACCGGGGAGCTGTTTTTT. It translates to CATSRDSASGAFFFNTGELFF.

V gene TRBV5-1 combines with J gene TRBJ1-2; D remains ambiguous. The germline V gene has CDR1 SGHRS and CDR2 YFSETQ. V lost 4 bases and J 1 base, leaving 11 bases between the germline ends. CDR3 size: 14 residues. This CDR3 reads CASSPDGFNYGYTF. CDR3 coding DNA: TGCGCCAGCAGCCCCGATGGGTTTAACTATGGCTACACCTTC.

This clonotype was detected only once. Given a much more abundant clone one base away, this may be a read error. A read error is likely, as this CDR3 ends without the conserved phenylalanine or tryptophan. V and J are TRBV12-3 or TRBV12-4 and TRBJ2-7; 11 nucleotides agree with TRBD1. The CDR3 loop spans 14 amino acids. Germline trimming cut 6 bases from V and 5 bases from J; bases unmatched to any gene: 6. DNA of the CDR3: TGTGCCAGCAGGGGACAGGGGGATTTCAACGAGCAGTACTCC. This encodes CASRGQGDFNEQYS.